One sample yielded the 10 T cell receptor beta chains listed below, sequenced in a study of neurological immune-mediated disorders. TCRdb used MiXCR to reprocess the 5' RACE reads, holding one entry per CDR3 protein. Of 45,000 or so distinct CDR3 sequences listed, around 2.9% are singletons. Sequenced sample: PBMCs. These receptors were taken from a woman between 45 and 60 years old with multiple sclerosis.

The chain carries TRBV7-8 and TRBJ2-7; 7 bases agree with TRBD1. The CDR3 runs to 14 residues. The germline V gene encodes CDR1 SGHVS and CDR2 FQNEAQ. V lost 1 base, J lost 3 bases, and 3 bases stayed unmatched. The CDR3 reads CASSLEGTDYEQYF. In DNA, the CDR3 is TGTGCCAGCAGCTTAGAGGGGACAGACTACGAGCAGTACTTC.

This clonotype has ten or more counts. This chain connects TRBV4-1 to TRBJ1-6; 8 bases are shared with TRBD1. V lost 4 bases to trimming and J lost 8 bases; unmatched junction nucleotides: 13. The germline gives CDR1 MGHRA, CDR2 YSYEKL. This CDR3 region has 17 residues. This CDR3 is CASSLTGGEGTHSPLHF. CDR3 in DNA: TGCGCCAGCAGCCTTACAGGGGGAGAGGGTACGCATTCACCCCTCCACTTT.

This clonotype was detected ten times or more. The gene calls are TRBV25-1 and TRBJ2-1, with D possibly matching TRBD1 (5 bases). Germline V gene sequence: CDR1 MGHDK, CDR2 SYGVNS. This CDR3 spans 15 amino acids. V dropped 2 bases and J dropped 11 bases, with 19 bases sitting between them. CDR3 in DNA: TGTGCCAGCAGTGAACCCGGACAAGGCTCCCTTAAGCAGTTCTTC. Translation gives CASSEPGQGSLKQFF.

This clonotype came up many times. The CDR3 sequence is CASSLRTGTGLNTEAFF. The CDR3 DNA sequence: TGCGCCAGCAGCTTAAGGACCGGGACAGGGTTGAACACTGAAGCTTTCTTT. V gene TRBV5-1 combines with J gene TRBJ1-1; 9 positions match TRBD1. This CDR3 is 17 amino acids long. With 2 bases clipped from V and 0 bases from J, the junction kept 8 bases outside the gene matches. Germline V gene data show CDR1 as SGHRS and CDR2 as YFSETQ.

This clonotype was counted ten times or more. This chain links TRBV5-1 with TRBJ2-3; 9 nucleotides align to TRBD1. The CDR3 has 13 amino acids. Germline CDR1 reads SGHRS; CDR2 reads YFSETQ. V was pared by 4 bases and J by 5 bases, with 2 bases of the junction left unmatched. CDR3: CASSADRGDTQYF. CDR3 nucleotides: TGCGCCAGCAGCGCGGACAGGGGAGATACGCAGTATTTT.

In this sample, this clonotype turned up many times. The chain employs TRBV20-1 and TRBJ2-1; possible D gene TRBD2, 5 bases. This CDR3 is built from 15 residues. Germline CDR1 and CDR2: DFQATT and SNEGSKA (reference sequence). V gave up 6 bases and J gave up 5 bases, with 20 bases separating them. The CDR3 sequence is CSAKETTRDNNEQFF. The CDR3 DNA sequence: TGCAGTGCAAAAGAGACTACCCGAGACAACAATGAGCAGTTCTTC.

In this sample, this clonotype turned up many times. The V and J genes are TRBV20-1 and TRBJ2-6; D is perhaps TRBD2 (6 bases). V lost 3 bases and J 3 bases, leaving 21 bases between the germline ends. CDR3 size: 18 residues. From germline, CDR1 is DFQATT and CDR2 SNEGSKA (reference sequence). The CDR3 loop is CSASLRGEVLYGANVLTF. The CDR3 bases are TGCAGTGCTAGTCTGCGGGGCGAAGTTCTTTATGGGGCCAACGTCCTGACTTTC.

In its sample, this clonotype was seen many times. This chain uses TRBV5-1 with TRBJ1-1, with 7 bases identical to TRBD1. This CDR3 region has 17 residues. Germline CDR1 SGHRS, CDR2 YFSETQ. The V segment lost 4 bases and the J segment 0 bases; nucleotides outside the gene matches: 12. CDR3 amino acids: CASSGGQGGLMNTEAFF. CDR3 in DNA: TGCGCCAGCAGCGGAGGACAAGGGGGCCTAATGAACACTGAAGCTTTCTTT.

This clonotype was detected many times. The CDR3 DNA is TGTGCCAGCAGCCATCCGGGACTAGCGGGGCTCAATGAGCAGTTCTTC. Protein product: CASSHPGLAGLNEQFF. This chain uses TRBV6-6 with TRBJ2-1; 13 positions agree with TRBD2. V trimming: 6 bases; J trimming: 6 bases; junction bases outside the gene matches: 8. Germline loops: CDR1 MNHNY, CDR2 SVGAGI (reference sequence). This CDR3 is 16 amino acids long.

This clonotype was observed many times. The rearrangement links TRBV5-1 to TRBJ2-7; 7 bases fit TRBD2. CDR3 size: 17 residues. V shed 4 bases, J shed 0 bases, and the junction held 13 bases outside the gene matches. Germline V lookup: CDR1 SGHRS, CDR2 YFSETQ. CDR3 DNA: TGCGCCAGCAGCCCTGGGATAGGAGCGGGACGCTCCTACGAGCAGTACGTC. It codes for CASSPGIGAGRSYEQYV.